This TCR beta chain stems from a study of OX40 agonist ivuxolimab in advanced cancers. V lost 7 bases, J lost 2 bases, and 5 bases stayed unmatched. Germline lookup yields CDR1 SGHRS and CDR2 YFSETQ. This CDR3 spans 13 amino acids. Sequencing was performed with immunoSEQ multiplex PCR; in TCRdb, only in-frame clones are kept and a portion is missing. Seen here are roughly 67,000 clones, roughly 86% observed once, and the top ten hold roughly 5.1%. This TCR came from an adult with an advanced solid tumor such as melanoma, head and neck, liver or kidney cancer. Specimen: CD4+ or CD8+ T cells sorted from blood, collected in a trial of the OX40 agonist ivuxolimab. The rearrangement joins TRBV5-1 to TRBJ1-1, with 7 bases lining up with TRBD1. The CDR3 DNA sequence: TGCGCCAGCGTCGGGACAGAAAACACTGAAGCTTTCTTT. Translation gives CASVGTENTEAFF.